What follows is one T cell receptor beta chain and its context. Its antigen remains unknown. Some clones are missing from TCRdb's copy, which holds only in-frame ones; the method was immunoSEQ multiplex PCR. The sample includes 100,000 to 130,000 clones, 80% to 95% of them seen just once. The junction had 9 bases not matched to a gene; V was cut back by 4 bases and J by 4 bases. The CDR3 sequence is 16 residues long. CDR1 and CDR2 (germline): MDHEN, SYDVKM. This record belongs to a study of OX40 agonist ivuxolimab in advanced cancers. Turning to the study itself: An anti-OX40 (CD134) antibody with agonistic activity, ivuxolimab, was administered to patients. Ivuxolimab was administered intravenously to patients at 0.01 to 10 mg/kg every 2 weeks.

Study-wide results and limits: Those patients achieving a partial response at 0.1-3.0 mg/kg showed among the lowest clonal expansion.

This specimen consisted of CD4+ or CD8+ T cells sorted from blood, obtained in a trial of the OX40 agonist ivuxolimab. The receptor comes from an adult with an advanced solid tumor such as melanoma, head and neck, liver or kidney cancer. The genes are TRBV28 and TRBJ1-3; 8 nucleotides align to TRBD1. The CDR3 here is CASSSPGGAPGNTIYF. The DNA for the CDR3 is TGTGCCAGCAGTTCTCCAGGGGGCGCGCCAGGAAACACCATATATTTT.